A selection of T cell receptor beta chains follows, all from one sample in a study of OX40 agonist ivuxolimab in advanced cancers. Produced via immunoSEQ multiplex PCR; TCRdb's table is partial and in-frame only. The sample carries roughly 71,000 clones, approximately 90% recorded once. Material: CD4+ or CD8+ T cells sorted from blood, obtained in a trial of the OX40 agonist ivuxolimab. The receptor source for this set is an adult with an advanced solid tumor such as melanoma, head and neck, liver or kidney cancer. Both conserved end residues are part of each CDR3. Each record gives: J gene, clone size, V gene, D gene, CDR3 protein, CDR3 DNA. The D gene is left open where the match is weak. The size entry is marked missing in some rows and otherwise reads once, few, many or a size class.

j_call: TRBJ2-7; clone_size: NA; v_call: TRBV7-9; d_call: NA; cdr3_aa: CASSFSYEQYF; cdr3_nt: TGTGCCAGCAGCTTCAGCTACGAGCAGTACTTC
j_call: TRBJ2-7; clone_size: NA; v_call: TRBV6-1; d_call: NA; cdr3_aa: CASDREQYF; cdr3_nt: TGTGCCAGCGACAGAGAGCAGTACTTC
j_call: TRBJ2-1; clone_size: NA; v_call: TRBV19; d_call: TRBD2; cdr3_aa: CASSPTSGGANGNEQFF; cdr3_nt: TGTGCCAGTAGTCCGACTAGCGGGGGGGCCAATGGCAATGAGCAGTTCTTC
j_call: TRBJ2-7; clone_size: NA; v_call: TRBV11-3; d_call: NA; cdr3_aa: CASSQLSGYEQYF; cdr3_nt: TGTGCCAGCAGTCAACTCTCGGGGTACGAGCAGTACTTC
j_call: TRBJ2-7; clone_size: NA; v_call: TRBV5-1; d_call: TRBD1; cdr3_aa: CASSPTGTGGYEQYF; cdr3_nt: TGCGCCAGCAGCCCTACCGGGACAGGGGGTTATGAGCAGTACTTC
j_call: TRBJ1-2; clone_size: NA; v_call: TRBV19; d_call: NA; cdr3_aa: CASSLGGQGYGYTF; cdr3_nt: TGTGCCAGCAGCCTCGGGGGGCAGGGCTATGGCTACACCTTC
j_call: TRBJ2-7; clone_size: NA; v_call: TRBV6-6; d_call: TRBD1; cdr3_aa: CASSPGQGSSYEQYF; cdr3_nt: TGTGCCAGCAGCCCGGGACAGGGGAGCTCCTACGAGCAGTACTTC
j_call: TRBJ1-2; clone_size: NA; v_call: TRBV7-6; d_call: NA; cdr3_aa: CASSYRPGTDYGYTF; cdr3_nt: TGTGCCAGCAGCTACCGCCCCGGGACGGACTATGGCTACACCTTC
j_call: TRBJ1-2; clone_size: NA; v_call: TRBV10-3; d_call: NA; cdr3_aa: CAISDPSDTRYGYTF; cdr3_nt: TGTGCCATCAGTGACCCCTCTGACACCCGCTATGGCTACACCTTC
j_call: TRBJ1-2; clone_size: NA; v_call: TRBV29-1; d_call: NA; cdr3_aa: CSVGQTYGYTF; cdr3_nt: TGCAGCGTTGGACAGACCTATGGCTACACCTTC
j_call: TRBJ1-6; clone_size: NA; v_call: TRBV18; d_call: NA; cdr3_aa: CASSPGGAGNSPLHF; cdr3_nt: TGTGCCAGCTCACCAGGGGGCGCGGGGAATTCACCCCTCCACTTT
j_call: TRBJ2-7; clone_size: few; v_call: TRBV27; d_call: NA; cdr3_aa: CASGLRQPYEQYF; cdr3_nt: TGTGCCAGCGGTCTACGACAACCCTACGAGCAGTACTTC
j_call: TRBJ1-5; clone_size: NA; v_call: TRBV6-6; d_call: NA; cdr3_aa: CASSDPTAQPQHF; cdr3_nt: TGTGCCAGCAGCGATCCGACGGCTCAGCCCCAGCATTTT
j_call: TRBJ2-1; clone_size: NA; v_call: TRBV11-2; d_call: TRBD1; cdr3_aa: CASSFRDREGEQFF; cdr3_nt: TGTGCCAGCAGCTTCCGGGACAGGGAAGGCGAGCAGTTCTTC
j_call: TRBJ1-1; clone_size: NA; v_call: TRBV5-1; d_call: TRBD1; cdr3_aa: CASSNTGGRGTEAFF; cdr3_nt: TGCGCCAGCAGCAACACAGGGGGCCGGGGCACTGAAGCTTTCTTT
j_call: TRBJ2-3; clone_size: NA; v_call: TRBV7-2; d_call: TRBD1; cdr3_aa: CASSLGTGRPTDTQYF; cdr3_nt: TGTGCCAGCAGCTTAGGGACAGGGAGGCCCACAGATACGCAGTATTTT
j_call: TRBJ1-1; clone_size: few; v_call: TRBV30; d_call: NA; cdr3_aa: CAWGDFRAFF; cdr3_nt: TGTGCCTGGGGGGACTTCAGGGCTTTCTTT
j_call: TRBJ1-5; clone_size: NA; v_call: TRBV28; d_call: NA; cdr3_aa: CASSSIQANQPQHF; cdr3_nt: TGTGCCAGCAGCTCCATTCAGGCGAATCAGCCCCAGCATTTT
j_call: TRBJ2-7; clone_size: NA; v_call: TRBV12-5; d_call: NA; cdr3_aa: CASGLGQTYEQYF; cdr3_nt: TGTGCTAGTGGTTTGGGACAGACATACGAGCAGTACTTC
j_call: TRBJ1-2; clone_size: once; v_call: TRBV6-5; d_call: TRBD1; cdr3_aa: CASSYSPTGGVYGYTF; cdr3_nt: TGTGCCAGCAGTTATTCTCCGACAGGGGGCGTCTATGGCTACACCTTC
j_call: TRBJ1-1; clone_size: NA; v_call: TRBV7-9; d_call: TRBD1; cdr3_aa: CASSPRQGRDTEAFF; cdr3_nt: TGTGCCAGCAGCCCACGACAGGGGAGAGACACTGAAGCTTTCTTT
j_call: TRBJ1-2; clone_size: NA; v_call: TRBV2; d_call: NA; cdr3_aa: CASSVGGTYGYTF; cdr3_nt: TGTGCCAGCAGTGTCGGAGGGACCTATGGCTACACCTTC
j_call: TRBJ1-2; clone_size: NA; v_call: TRBV6-1; d_call: NA; cdr3_aa: CASSEAHPSNYGYTF; cdr3_nt: TGTGCCAGCAGTGAGGCACACCCCTCTAACTATGGCTACACCTTC
j_call: TRBJ1-2; clone_size: few; v_call: TRBV10-1; d_call: NA; cdr3_aa: CASSEGPAGNGYTF; cdr3_nt: TGCGCCAGCAGTGAGGGCCCCGCAGGGAATGGCTACACCTTC
j_call: TRBJ1-2; clone_size: NA; v_call: TRBV6-5; d_call: NA; cdr3_aa: CASSYPGFYGYTF; cdr3_nt: TGTGCCAGCAGTTACCCCGGATTCTATGGCTACACCTTC
j_call: TRBJ1-1; clone_size: NA; v_call: TRBV10-3; d_call: NA; cdr3_aa: CAISETKGYTEAFF; cdr3_nt: TGTGCCATCAGTGAGACGAAAGGCTACACTGAAGCTTTCTTT
j_call: TRBJ2-7; clone_size: NA; v_call: TRBV28; d_call: TRBD1; cdr3_aa: CASSSIGWTGAYEQYF; cdr3_nt: TGTGCCAGCAGTTCGATCGGGTGGACAGGGGCCTACGAGCAGTACTTC
j_call: TRBJ2-1; clone_size: NA; v_call: TRBV28; d_call: NA; cdr3_aa: CASGTYNEQFF; cdr3_nt: TGTGCCAGCGGGACTTACAATGAGCAGTTCTTC
j_call: TRBJ2-4; clone_size: NA; v_call: TRBV27; d_call: TRBD2; cdr3_aa: CASSPRGGVNIQYF; cdr3_nt: TGTGCCAGCAGCCCCCGGGGGGGGGTGAACATTCAGTACTTC
j_call: TRBJ2-3; clone_size: NA; v_call: TRBV19; d_call: NA; cdr3_aa: CASSDEGYTDTQYF; cdr3_nt: TGTGCCAGTAGTGATGAGGGGTACACAGATACGCAGTATTTT
j_call: TRBJ2-1; clone_size: NA; v_call: TRBV5-1; d_call: NA; cdr3_aa: CASSRESSYNEQFF; cdr3_nt: TGCGCCAGCAGTCGGGAGAGCTCCTACAATGAGCAGTTCTTC
j_call: TRBJ2-7; clone_size: NA; v_call: TRBV6-1; d_call: TRBD1; cdr3_aa: CASAQTGSREQYF; cdr3_nt: TGTGCCAGTGCCCAGACAGGGTCGAGAGAGCAGTACTTC
j_call: TRBJ2-6; clone_size: NA; v_call: TRBV7-6; d_call: NA; cdr3_aa: CASSDSGANVLTF; cdr3_nt: TGTGCCAGCAGCGACTCTGGGGCCAACGTCCTGACTTTC